The 12 T cell receptor beta chains in this list originate from one sample, sequenced in a study of graft-versus-host responses after intestinal transplantation. TCRdb's copy holds only in-frame clones and misses some; the assay was immunoSEQ multiplex PCR. The sample consists of under 140,000 clones, over 85% of them appearing once. No antigens are known for them. This specimen was unstimulated CD8+ T cells sorted from spleen or lymph node cells, taken before intestinal transplant. The receptors come from a human donor who received an intestinal transplant.

This rearrangement joins TRBV27 to TRBJ2-3; 10 nucleotides line up with TRBD1. V trimming: 8 bases; J trimming: 6 bases; junction bases outside the gene matches: 5. Germline CDR1 and CDR2: MNHEY and SMNVEV (reference sequence). The CDR3 loop spans 13 amino acids. The CDR3 reads CASGTGVADTQYF. The CDR3 bases are TGTGCCAGCGGGACAGGGGTTGCCGATACGCAGTATTTT.

The CDR3 coding sequence is TGTGCCTGGAGTGTAGCCTATGGGGCCGAGCAGTACTTC. Its protein is CAWSVAYGAEQYF. This chain joins TRBV30 and TRBJ2-7, with D possibly TRBD1 on 5 matching bases. In germline, CDR1 is GTSNPN, CDR2 SVGIG (reference sequence). Trimming pared 0 bases from V and 6 bases from J, leaving 12 bases between. This CDR3 region has 13 residues.

V gene TRBV5-4 combines with J gene TRBJ2-3; either TRBD1 or TRBD2 may fit D (5 bases each). The CDR3 consists of 11 residues. In germline, CDR1 is SGHNT, CDR2 YYREEE (reference sequence). Trimming pared 4 bases from V and 11 bases from J, leaving 11 bases between. The CDR3 here is CASSGGSWQYF. CDR3 DNA: TGTGCCAGCAGCGGGGGTTCCTGGCAGTATTTT.

The rearrangement uses TRBV7-2 and TRBJ2-7; weak D call: TRBD2 (6 bases). This CDR3 is built from 16 residues. V was trimmed by 5 bases and J by 5 bases, leaving 22 bases between them. The germline CDR1 and CDR2 sequences are SGHTA and FQGNSA. CDR3 sequence reads: CASSRYGPEGLHEQYF. CDR3 coding DNA: TGTGCCAGCAGCCGATACGGACCGGAGGGTTTACACGAGCAGTACTTC.

The chain couples TRBV7-2 to TRBJ1-5; TRBD1 is a possible D gene (6 bases). The length of the CDR3 is 15 residues. Looked up from germline, CDR1 is SGHTA and CDR2 is FQGNSA. The germline V and J ends were trimmed by 2 bases and 5 bases, with 13 bases remaining between them. For the CDR3, the DNA is TGTGCCAGCAGCTTAAGGGGGAGTGGGGATCAGCCCCAGCATTTT. It is translated as CASSLRGSGDQPQHF.

The chain uses TRBV27 and TRBJ2-1, with 9 bases that match TRBD2. Germline V gene data show CDR1 as MNHEY and CDR2 as SMNVEV (reference sequence). The CDR3 length is 16 residues. The V segment lost 3 bases and the J segment 9 bases; nucleotides outside the gene matches: 12. CDR3: CASSFRFPREGVEQFF. In DNA form, the CDR3 reads TGTGCCAGCAGTTTCCGGTTCCCGCGGGAGGGGGTTGAGCAGTTCTTC.

V usage is TRBV14 and J usage is TRBJ2-7; D is perhaps TRBD1 or TRBD2 (5 bases each). The CDR3 has 14 residues. Germline CDR1 reads SGHDN; CDR2 reads FVKESK. V lost 5 bases to trimming and J lost 2 bases, with 13 bases between them. CDR3 bases: TGTGCCAGCAGCACCGGGGCCTGGCCCTACGAGCAGTACTTC. It encodes CASSTGAWPYEQYF.

The CDR3 region is CASSYQTGGFLTEAFF. CDR3 nucleotide sequence: TGTGCCAGCAGTTATCAGACAGGGGGCTTCTTAACTGAAGCTTTCTTT. V gene TRBV28 combines with J gene TRBJ1-1; 10 bases match TRBD1. This CDR3 has 16 residues. Germline CDR1 is MDHEN and CDR2 is SYDVKM. J was trimmed by 5 bases and V by 4 bases; bases with no gene match: 10.

This chain uses TRBV9 with TRBJ2-3, with D unclear. Between the trimmed V and J ends, which lost 0 bases and 2 bases, there was a span of 10 bases. The CDR3 spans 15 residues. Germline V CDR1 and CDR2: SGDLS, YYNGEE. The CDR3 region has the DNA TGTGCCAGCAGCGTAGGCCCCTCCGCCACAGATACGCAGTATTTT. Protein product: CASSVGPSATDTQYF.

J is TRBJ2-7 and V is TRBV15; the D is unclear. The V end was cut by 4 bases, the J end by 6 bases, with 16 bases between. From germline, CDR1 is LNHNV and CDR2 YYDKDF (reference sequence). CDR3 length: 14 residues. The CDR3 bases are TGTGCCACCAGCACGAGAGCTAGTTCGCGCGAGCAGTACTTC. As protein: CATSTRASSREQYF.

This chain joins TRBV2 and TRBJ2-7; 9 bases line up with TRBD2. Losses at the gene ends were 2 bases for V and 0 bases for J; bases not matched to a gene: 8. The germline V gene encodes CDR1 SNHLY and CDR2 FYNNEI. The CDR3 has 17 amino acids. CDR3 sequence (DNA): TGTGCCAGCAGTGAACAGCGGGAGGCCTCGAACTCCTACGAGCAGTACTTC. Its protein product is CASSEQREASNSYEQYF.

The rearrangement joins TRBV30 to TRBJ1-2; no clear D. The V gene's germline CDR1 is GTSNPN and CDR2 SVGIG (reference sequence). The germline V and J ends were trimmed by 3 bases and 8 bases, with 16 bases remaining between them. The length of the CDR3 is 13 residues. CDR3 sequence (DNA): TGTGCCTGGAGAAAGTCCCGGGATCAAGGCTACACCTTC. It codes for CAWRKSRDQGYTF.